The 17 T cell receptor beta chains below all came from one sample that was sequenced in a study of CD4 T cell repertoires in COVID-19. Data came from immunoSEQ multiplex PCR; TCRdb stores just in-frame clones and leaves some out. In the table there are about 75,000 clones, roughly four fifths of which are singletons. The sample consisted of CD4+ T cells from peripheral blood, taken after recovery from COVID-19. All receptors come from a human donor who had COVID-19.

The chain is built from TRBV6-1 and TRBJ2-5; 10 bases are a match to TRBD2. J was trimmed by 3 bases and V by 4 bases; bases with no gene match: 14. Germline V gene lookup returns CDR1 MNHNS and CDR2 SASEGT. CDR3 length: 18 amino acids. The CDR3 DNA follows: TGTGCCAGCAGTGGGGGGTCCCGAGGGCTAGCGGGAGAAGAGACCCAGTACTTC. This encodes CASSGGSRGLAGEETQYF.

This rearrangement joins TRBV18 to TRBJ1-2; a weak D match, TRBD1 (5 bases). The CDR3 is 14 residues long. Germline CDR1 reads KGHSH; CDR2 reads LQKENI. V lost 3 bases, J lost 2 bases, and 10 bases lay in between. Here the CDR3 DNA reads TGTGCCAGCTCACCGGATCGACAGAACTATGGCTACACCTTC. Translating gives CASSPDRQNYGYTF.

This clone appeared a few times. The chain combines TRBV10-3 with TRBJ2-4; the D gene is possibly TRBD1 (6 bases). V was clipped by 2 bases and J by 6 bases, with 14 bases between them. The V gene's germline CDR1 is ENHRY and CDR2 SYGVKD. This CDR3 contains 15 residues. CDR3 bases: TGTGCCATCAGTGAGACAGGGTGGGGTACAAACATTCAGTACTTC. Its translation is CAISETGWGTNIQYF.

This chain links TRBV7-8 with TRBJ2-3; the match to TRBD2 covers 9 bases. V lost 1 base and J lost 4; bases outside the gene matches: 6. The CDR3 contains 16 residues. Germline V CDR1 and CDR2: SGHVS, FQNEAQ. The CDR3 region has the DNA TGTGCCAGCAGCTTAGAGGCGGGGGGGTTGGCAGATACGCAGTATTTT. This translates into CASSLEAGGLADTQYF.

This clone was recorded once. V gene TRBV10-3 combines with J gene TRBJ2-2; a possible D gene is TRBD2 (5 bases). Germline assignment: CDR1 ENHRY and CDR2 SYGVKD. The CDR3 loop spans 14 amino acids. V dropped 8 bases and J dropped 3 bases, with 13 bases sitting between them. The CDR3 region has the DNA TGTGCCATCGGTCGGCCCGGGGACACCGGGGAGCTGTTTTTT. Translated, it gives CAIGRPGDTGELFF.

The chain has TRBV21-1 and TRBJ1-5; the table's TRBD1 call for D was not verified on the DNA. TRBV21-1 has pseudogene status. There are 16 residues in the CDR3. The CDR3 DNA follows: TGTGCCAGCAGCAAAGTCAAACAGGGGAGGCATCAGCCCCAGCATTTT. Protein: CASSKVKQGRHQPQHF.

V usage is TRBV7-9 and J usage is TRBJ2-3; perhaps TRBD1 as D (5 bases). The length of the CDR3 is 14 residues. V lost 5 bases to trimming and J lost 0 bases, with 9 bases between them. Germline CDR1 SEHNR, CDR2 FQNEAQ (reference sequence). Here the CDR3 reads CASSPTASTDTQYF. DNA for the CDR3: TGTGCCAGCAGCCCGACAGCTAGCACAGATACGCAGTATTTT.

V usage is TRBV25-1 and J usage is TRBJ1-2; the D is unclear. V lost 4 bases and J lost 7, with 10 bases in between. Germline V gene sequence: CDR1 MGHDK, CDR2 SYGVNS. This CDR3 has 12 amino acids. CDR3 region: CASSGDTGGYTF. Here the CDR3 DNA reads TGTGCCAGCAGTGGAGATACTGGTGGCTACACCTTC.

The chain uses TRBV28 and TRBJ2-7; 8 positions agree with TRBD2. Germline CDR1 and CDR2: MDHEN and SYDVKM. The CDR3 is 13 residues long. V gave up 6 bases and J gave up 8 bases; unmatched junction bases: 9. CDR3 nucleotide sequence: TGTGCCAGCAGCAATAGCGGGGCGCCCAAGCAGTACTTC. Amino acid sequence: CASSNSGAPKQYF.

This clone was recorded only once. In DNA, the CDR3 is TGTGCCAGCAGTCCGGAGAGGGGAACTGGAAACACCATATATTTT. It translates to CASSPERGTGNTIYF. V and J are TRBV16 and TRBJ1-3; possibly TRBD1 for D (5 bases). Germline CDR1 KGHSY, CDR2 FQNENV. V was cut by 6 bases and J by 2 bases, with 14 bases left in between. This CDR3 is 15 amino acids long.

The gene calls are TRBV6-6 and TRBJ2-7; D is undetermined. Per the germline V gene, CDR1 is MNHNY and CDR2 is SVGAGI (reference sequence). Trimming left V 5 bases short and J 4 bases short, with 15 bases between. The CDR3 has 14 residues. CDR3 loop: CASSPIQPSYEQYF. The DNA for the CDR3 is TGTGCCAGCAGTCCTATCCAACCCTCTTACGAGCAGTACTTC.

The rearrangement uses TRBV27 and TRBJ2-5; no clear D gene. CDR3 length: 13 residues. Germline values: CDR1 MNHEY, CDR2 SMNVEV (reference sequence). Trimming took 3 bases from V and 7 from J, leaving 12 bases between them. In nucleotides, the CDR3 is TGTGCCAGCAGTTTCCGAGACGTTGGGACCCAGTACTTC. This gives the protein CASSFRDVGTQYF.

The J gene is TRBJ2-2, the V gene TRBV4-1, with 8 bases matching TRBD2. CDR3 size: 15 residues. CDR1 is MGHRA, CDR2 YSYEKL, per germline. V was clipped by 3 bases and J by 2 bases; unmatched bases: 2. CDR3: CASSHAGGNTGELFF. The DNA for the CDR3 is TGCGCCAGCAGCCACGCGGGGGGAAACACCGGGGAGCTGTTTTTT.

V usage is TRBV7-8 and J usage is TRBJ2-1; the D is unclear. The V end lost 5 bases, the J end lost 6 bases, and 11 bases lay between the germline ends. Germline CDR1 and CDR2: SGHVS and FQNEAQ. The CDR3 is 13 residues long. Here the CDR3 reads CASSGLPINEQFF. CDR3 in DNA: TGTGCCAGCAGCGGGCTACCGATCAATGAGCAGTTCTTC.

This clone is a singleton in its sample. J is TRBJ1-5 and V is TRBV21-1. TRBV21-1 is an annotated pseudogene. The CDR3 spans 12 residues. CDR3 amino acids: CASSKYRQPQHF. In nucleotides, the CDR3 is TGTGCCAGCAGCAAATATCGGCAGCCCCAGCATTTT.

The rearrangement joins TRBV3-1 (or the pseudogene TRBV3-2) to TRBJ1-5; 9 bases match TRBD1. Looked up from germline, CDR1 is LGHDT and CDR2 is YNNKEL (reference sequence). The V segment lost 0 bases and the J segment 9 bases; nucleotides outside the gene matches: 6. CDR3 length equals 15 residues. CDR3 protein: CASSQDPGTGLPQHF. The CDR3 coding sequence is TGTGCCAGCAGCCAAGATCCGGGGACAGGGCTGCCCCAGCATTTT.

The chain carries TRBV19 and TRBJ2-7, with D unresolved. Germline-derived CDR1 and CDR2 are LNHDA and SQIVND (reference sequence). Deletions cut 5 bases from V and 9 bases from J, with 20 bases between. CDR3 length: 14 amino acids. CDR3 coding DNA: TGTGCCAGTAGTCCCCAGTGGACGCGTCTCGCGCAGTACTTC. Protein sequence: CASSPQWTRLAQYF.